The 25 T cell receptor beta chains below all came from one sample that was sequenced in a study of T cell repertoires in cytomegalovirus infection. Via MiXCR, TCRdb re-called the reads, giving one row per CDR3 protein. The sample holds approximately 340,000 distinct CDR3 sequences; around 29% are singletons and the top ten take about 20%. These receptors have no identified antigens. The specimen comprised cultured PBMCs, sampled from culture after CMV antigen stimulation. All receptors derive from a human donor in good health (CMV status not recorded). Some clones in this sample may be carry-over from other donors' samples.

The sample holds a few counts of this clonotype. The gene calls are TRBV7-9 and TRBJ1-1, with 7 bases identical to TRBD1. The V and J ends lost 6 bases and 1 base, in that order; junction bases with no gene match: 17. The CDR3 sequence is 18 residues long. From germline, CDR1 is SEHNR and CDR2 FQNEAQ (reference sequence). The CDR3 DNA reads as TGTGCCAGCAGGGAAAAGAGGGACAGCCCCTCAAAGAACACTGAAGCTTTCTTT. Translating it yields CASREKRDSPSKNTEAFF.

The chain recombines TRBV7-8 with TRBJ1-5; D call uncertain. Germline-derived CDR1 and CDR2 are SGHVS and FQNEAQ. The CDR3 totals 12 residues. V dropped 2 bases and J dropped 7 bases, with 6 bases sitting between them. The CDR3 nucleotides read TGTGCCAGCAGCTTAATGGAGCAGCCCCAGCATTTT. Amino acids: CASSLMEQPQHF.

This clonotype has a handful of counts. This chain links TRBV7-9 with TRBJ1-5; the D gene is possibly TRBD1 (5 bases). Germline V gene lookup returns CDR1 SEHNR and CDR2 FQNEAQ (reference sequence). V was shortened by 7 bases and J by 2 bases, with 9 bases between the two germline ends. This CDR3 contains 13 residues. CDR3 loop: CASTWGGNQPQHF. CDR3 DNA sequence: TGTGCCAGCACCTGGGGGGGCAATCAGCCCCAGCATTTT.

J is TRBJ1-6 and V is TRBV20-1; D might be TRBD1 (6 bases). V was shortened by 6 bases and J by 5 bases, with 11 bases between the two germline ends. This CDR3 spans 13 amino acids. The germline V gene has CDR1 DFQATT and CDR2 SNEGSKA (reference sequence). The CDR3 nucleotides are TGCAGTGCAGCGGCAGGGGATAATTCACCCCTCCACTTT. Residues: CSAAAGDNSPLHF.

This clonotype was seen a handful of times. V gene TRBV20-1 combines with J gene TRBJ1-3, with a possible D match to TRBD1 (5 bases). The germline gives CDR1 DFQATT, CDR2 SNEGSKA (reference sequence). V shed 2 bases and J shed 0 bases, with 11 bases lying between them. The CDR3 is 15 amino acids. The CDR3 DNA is TGCAGTGCTAGAACAGGACTGCCCTCTGGAAACACCATATATTTT. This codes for CSARTGLPSGNTIYF.

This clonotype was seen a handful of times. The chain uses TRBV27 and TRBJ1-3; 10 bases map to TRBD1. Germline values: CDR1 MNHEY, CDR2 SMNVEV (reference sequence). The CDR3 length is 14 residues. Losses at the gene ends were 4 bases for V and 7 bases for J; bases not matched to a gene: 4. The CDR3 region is CASSSWTGGNTIYF. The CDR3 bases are TGTGCCAGCAGTTCCTGGACAGGGGGGAACACCATATATTTT.

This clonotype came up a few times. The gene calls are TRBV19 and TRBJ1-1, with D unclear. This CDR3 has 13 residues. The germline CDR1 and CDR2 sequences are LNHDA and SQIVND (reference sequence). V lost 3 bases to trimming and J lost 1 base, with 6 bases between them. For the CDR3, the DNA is TGTGCCAGTAGTATGCCCGAGAACACTGAAGCTTTCTTT. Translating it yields CASSMPENTEAFF.

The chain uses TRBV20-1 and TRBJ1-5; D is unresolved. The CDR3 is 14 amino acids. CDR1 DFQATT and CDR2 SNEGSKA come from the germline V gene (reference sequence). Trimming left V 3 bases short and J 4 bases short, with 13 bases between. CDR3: CSASSGSRNQPQHF. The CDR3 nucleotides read TGCAGTGCTAGCTCGGGGAGTAGGAATCAGCCCCAGCATTTT.

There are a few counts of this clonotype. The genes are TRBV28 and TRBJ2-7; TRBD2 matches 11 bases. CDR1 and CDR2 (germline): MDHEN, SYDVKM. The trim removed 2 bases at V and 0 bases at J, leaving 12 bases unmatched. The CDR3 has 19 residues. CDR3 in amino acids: CASSLKETGLAGSSYEQYF. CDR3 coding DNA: TGTGCCAGCAGTTTAAAGGAGACCGGACTAGCGGGCAGCTCCTACGAGCAGTACTTC. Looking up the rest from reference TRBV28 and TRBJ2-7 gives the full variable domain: DVKVTQSSRYLVKRTGEKVFLECVQDMDHENMFWYRQDPGLGLRLIYFSYDVKMKEKGDIPEGYSVSREKKERFSLILESASTNQTSMYLCASSLKETGLAGSSYEQYFGPGTRLTVT.

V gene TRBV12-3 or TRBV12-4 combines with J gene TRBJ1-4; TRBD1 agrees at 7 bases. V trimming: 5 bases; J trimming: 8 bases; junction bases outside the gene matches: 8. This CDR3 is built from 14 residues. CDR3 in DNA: TGTGCCAGCAGTCCAGGGGGGGCCTCGGAAAAACTGTTTTTT. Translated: CASSPGGASEKLFF.

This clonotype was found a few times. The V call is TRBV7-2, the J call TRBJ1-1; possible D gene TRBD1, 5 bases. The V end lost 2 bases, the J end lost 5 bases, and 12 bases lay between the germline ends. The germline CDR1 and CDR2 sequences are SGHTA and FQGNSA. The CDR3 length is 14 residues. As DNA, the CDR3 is TGTGCCAGCAGCTTAAATGAGGGGCGGACTGAAGCTTTCTTT. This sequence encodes CASSLNEGRTEAFF.

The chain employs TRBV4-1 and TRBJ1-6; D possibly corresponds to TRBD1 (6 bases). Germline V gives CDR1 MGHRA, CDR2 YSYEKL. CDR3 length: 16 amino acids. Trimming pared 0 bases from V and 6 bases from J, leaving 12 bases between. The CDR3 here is CASSQDGLRGNSPLHF. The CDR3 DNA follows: TGCGCCAGCAGCCAAGACGGTCTCAGGGGTAATTCACCCCTCCACTTT.

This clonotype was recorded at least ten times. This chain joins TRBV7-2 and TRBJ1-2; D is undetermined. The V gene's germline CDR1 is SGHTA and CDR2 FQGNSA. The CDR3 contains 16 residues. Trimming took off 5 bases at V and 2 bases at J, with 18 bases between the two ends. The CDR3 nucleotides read TGTGCCAGCAGCCTACAGAGAGAAGGAGGAAACTATGGCTACACCTTC. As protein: CASSLQREGGNYGYTF.

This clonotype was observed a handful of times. The CDR3 sequence: CASSSTSGNLPDEQFF. The CDR3 DNA is TGTGCCAGCAGTTCGACTAGCGGGAACCTACCCGATGAGCAGTTCTTC. The chain combines TRBV28 with TRBJ2-1; 11 bases map to TRBD2. The V segment lost 4 bases and the J segment 8 bases; nucleotides outside the gene matches: 10. Germline lookup yields CDR1 MDHEN and CDR2 SYDVKM. This CDR3 is built from 16 residues.

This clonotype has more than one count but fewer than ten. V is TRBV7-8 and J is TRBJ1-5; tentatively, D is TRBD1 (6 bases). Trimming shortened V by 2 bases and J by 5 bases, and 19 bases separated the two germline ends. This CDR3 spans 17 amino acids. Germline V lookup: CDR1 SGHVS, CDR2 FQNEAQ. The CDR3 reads CASSLRRWTAGDQPQHF. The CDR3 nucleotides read TGTGCCAGCAGCTTAAGGCGGTGGACAGCGGGGGATCAGCCCCAGCATTTT.

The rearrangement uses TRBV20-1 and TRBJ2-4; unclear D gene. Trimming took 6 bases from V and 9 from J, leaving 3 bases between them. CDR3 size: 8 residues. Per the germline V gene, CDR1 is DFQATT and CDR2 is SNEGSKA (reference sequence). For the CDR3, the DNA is TGCAGTGCCCTCATTCAGTACTTC. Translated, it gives CSALIQYF.

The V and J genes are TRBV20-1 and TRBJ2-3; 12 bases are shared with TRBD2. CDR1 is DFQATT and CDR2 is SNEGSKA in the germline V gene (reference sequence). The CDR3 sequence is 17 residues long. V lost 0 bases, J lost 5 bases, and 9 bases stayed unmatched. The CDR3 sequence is CSAREGTGLAGKDTQYF. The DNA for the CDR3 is TGCAGTGCTAGAGAAGGGACCGGACTAGCGGGAAAAGATACGCAGTATTTT.

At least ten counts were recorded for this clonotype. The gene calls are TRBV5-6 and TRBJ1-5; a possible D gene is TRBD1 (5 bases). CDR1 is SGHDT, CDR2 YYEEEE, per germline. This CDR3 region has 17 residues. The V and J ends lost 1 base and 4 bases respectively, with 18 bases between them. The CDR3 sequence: CASSLWGPWGLNQPQHF. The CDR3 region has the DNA TGTGCCAGCAGCTTGTGGGGACCTTGGGGGTTGAATCAGCCCCAGCATTTT.

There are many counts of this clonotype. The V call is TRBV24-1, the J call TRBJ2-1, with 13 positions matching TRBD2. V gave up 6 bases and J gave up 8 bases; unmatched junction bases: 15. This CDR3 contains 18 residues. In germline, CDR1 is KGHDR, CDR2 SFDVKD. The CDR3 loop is CATSPAPLAGGRGDEQFF. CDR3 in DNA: TGTGCCACCAGTCCCGCCCCACTAGCGGGAGGGCGTGGGGATGAGCAGTTCTTC.

The CDR3 nucleotides are TGTGCCAGCAGTCCCAACAGAGGGGCGGGAGGGTTCGTTGAGCAGTTCTTC. Its protein is CASSPNRGAGGFVEQFF. This chain joins TRBV27 and TRBJ2-1; TRBD2 agrees at 9 bases. V lost 5 bases and J lost 9; bases outside the gene matches: 17. Germline CDR1 is MNHEY and CDR2 is SMNVEV (reference sequence). The CDR3 has 17 amino acids.

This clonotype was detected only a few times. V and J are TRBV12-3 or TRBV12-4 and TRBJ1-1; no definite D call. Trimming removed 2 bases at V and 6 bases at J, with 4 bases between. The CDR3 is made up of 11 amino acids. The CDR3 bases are TGTGCCAGCAGTTTAATTGCTGAAGCTTTCTTT. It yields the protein CASSLIAEAFF.

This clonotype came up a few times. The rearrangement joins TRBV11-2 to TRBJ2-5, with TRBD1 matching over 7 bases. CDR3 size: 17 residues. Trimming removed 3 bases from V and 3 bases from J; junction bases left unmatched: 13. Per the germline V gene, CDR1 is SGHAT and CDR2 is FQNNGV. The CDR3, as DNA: TGTGCCAGCAGCTTTACCACAGGGGATGTGGGGAAAGAGACCCAGTACTTC. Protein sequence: CASSFTTGDVGKETQYF.

CDR3 bases: TGCAGTGCCCCAGGACAGGGGACCCTAACTGGCTATGGCTACACCTTC. It yields the protein CSAPGQGTLTGYGYTF. This rearrangement joins TRBV20-1 to TRBJ1-2; 9 bases line up with TRBD1. Germline CDR1 reads DFQATT; CDR2 reads SNEGSKA (reference sequence). This CDR3 is 16 amino acids long. V shed 6 bases, J shed 4 bases, and the junction held 15 bases outside the gene matches.

As DNA, the CDR3 is TGTGCCAGCAAAGAAGTGCCTGAATCCGGGGAGCTGTTTTTT. Translating it yields CASKEVPESGELFF. This chain links TRBV6-1 with TRBJ2-2; D remains unclear. The CDR3 length is 14 residues. V dropped 7 bases and J dropped 6 bases, with 15 bases sitting between them. Germline-derived CDR1 and CDR2 are MNHNS and SASEGT.

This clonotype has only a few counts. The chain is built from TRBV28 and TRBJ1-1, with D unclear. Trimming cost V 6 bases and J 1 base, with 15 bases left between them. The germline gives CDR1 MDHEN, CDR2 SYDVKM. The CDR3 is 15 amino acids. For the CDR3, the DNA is TGTGCCAGCAGCCCGCTAATGTGGGCGAACACTGAAGCTTTCTTT. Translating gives CASSPLMWANTEAFF.